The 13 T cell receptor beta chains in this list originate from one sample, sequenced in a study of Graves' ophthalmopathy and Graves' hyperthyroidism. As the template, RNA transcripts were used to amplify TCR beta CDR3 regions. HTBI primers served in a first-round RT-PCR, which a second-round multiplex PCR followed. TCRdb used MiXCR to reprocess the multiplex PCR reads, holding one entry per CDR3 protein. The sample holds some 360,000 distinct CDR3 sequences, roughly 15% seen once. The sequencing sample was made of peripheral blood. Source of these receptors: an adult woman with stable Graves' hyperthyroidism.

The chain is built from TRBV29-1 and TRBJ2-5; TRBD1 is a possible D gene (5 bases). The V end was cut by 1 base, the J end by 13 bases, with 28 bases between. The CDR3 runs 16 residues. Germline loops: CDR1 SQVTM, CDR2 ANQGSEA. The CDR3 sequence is CSVEGIWAGRQEARYF. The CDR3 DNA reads TGCAGCGTTGAAGGAATTTGGGCAGGGCGGCAAGAGGCCCGGTACTTC.

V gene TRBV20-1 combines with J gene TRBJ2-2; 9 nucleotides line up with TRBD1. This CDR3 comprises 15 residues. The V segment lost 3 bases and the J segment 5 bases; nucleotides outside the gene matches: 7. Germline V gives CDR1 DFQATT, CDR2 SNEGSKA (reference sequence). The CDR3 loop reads CSASLYRGQTGELFF. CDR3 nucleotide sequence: TGCAGTGCTAGCCTATACAGGGGGCAGACCGGGGAGCTGTTTTTT.

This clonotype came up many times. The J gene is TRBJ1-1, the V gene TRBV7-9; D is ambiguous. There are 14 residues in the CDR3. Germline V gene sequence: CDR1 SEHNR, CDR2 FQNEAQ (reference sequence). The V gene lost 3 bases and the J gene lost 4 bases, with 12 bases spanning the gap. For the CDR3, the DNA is TGTGCCAGCAGCTTGAGTCAGCGGGGCACTGAAGCTTTCTTT. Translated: CASSLSQRGTEAFF.

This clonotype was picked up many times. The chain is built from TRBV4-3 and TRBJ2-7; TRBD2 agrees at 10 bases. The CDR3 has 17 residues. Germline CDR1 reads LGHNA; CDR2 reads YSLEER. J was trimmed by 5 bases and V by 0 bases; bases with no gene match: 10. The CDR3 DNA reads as TGCGCCAGCAGCCAAGATTTGGTAGCGGGAGGCAATAACGAGCAGTACTTC. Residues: CASSQDLVAGGNNEQYF.

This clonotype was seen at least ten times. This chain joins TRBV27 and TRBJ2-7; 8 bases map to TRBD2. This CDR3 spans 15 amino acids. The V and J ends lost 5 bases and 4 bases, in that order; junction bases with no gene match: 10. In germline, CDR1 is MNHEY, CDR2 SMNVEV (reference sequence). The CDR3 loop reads CASSPPRGGRYEQYF. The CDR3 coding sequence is TGTGCCAGCAGTCCCCCCCGGGGGGGTAGGTACGAGCAGTACTTC.

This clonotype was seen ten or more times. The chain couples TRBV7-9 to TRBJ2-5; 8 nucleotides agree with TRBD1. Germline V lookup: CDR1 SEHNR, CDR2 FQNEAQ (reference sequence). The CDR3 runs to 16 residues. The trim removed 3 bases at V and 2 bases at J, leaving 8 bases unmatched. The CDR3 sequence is CASSLEAGGLQETQYF. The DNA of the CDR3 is TGTGCCAGCAGCTTGGAGGCAGGGGGCTTACAAGAGACCCAGTACTTC.

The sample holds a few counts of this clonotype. The CDR3 spells CRGGFFPEAFF. The DNA of the CDR3 is TGCAGGGGGGGTTTCTTCCCTGAAGCTTTCTTT. The chain joins TRBV20-1 to TRBJ1-1; weak D call: TRBD1 (5 bases). The CDR3 spans 11 residues. Germline CDR1 and CDR2: DFQATT and SNEGSKA (reference sequence).

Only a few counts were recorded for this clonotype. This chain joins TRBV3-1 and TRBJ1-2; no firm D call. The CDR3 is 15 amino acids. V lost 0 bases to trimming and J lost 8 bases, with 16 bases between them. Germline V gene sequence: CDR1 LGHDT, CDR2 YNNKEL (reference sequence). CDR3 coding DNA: TGTGCCAGCAGCCAAGATACAGCAATCTCGAGGGGCTACACCTTC. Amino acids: CASSQDTAISRGYTF.

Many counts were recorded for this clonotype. This CDR3 is CASQLAGAAGELFF. In DNA, the CDR3 is TGTGCCAGCCAACTAGCGGGAGCAGCCGGGGAGCTGTTTTTT. The rearrangement uses TRBV27 and TRBJ2-2; 11 bases align to TRBD2. The CDR3 runs to 14 residues. V gave up 8 bases and J gave up 6 bases; unmatched junction bases: 5. Per the germline V gene, CDR1 is MNHEY and CDR2 is SMNVEV (reference sequence).

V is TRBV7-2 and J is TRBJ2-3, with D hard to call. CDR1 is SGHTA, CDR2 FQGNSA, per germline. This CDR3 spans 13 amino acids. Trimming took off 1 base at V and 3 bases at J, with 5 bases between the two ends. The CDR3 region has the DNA TGTGCCAGCAGCTTAGGGGCAACAGATACGCAGTATTTT. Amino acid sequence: CASSLGATDTQYF.

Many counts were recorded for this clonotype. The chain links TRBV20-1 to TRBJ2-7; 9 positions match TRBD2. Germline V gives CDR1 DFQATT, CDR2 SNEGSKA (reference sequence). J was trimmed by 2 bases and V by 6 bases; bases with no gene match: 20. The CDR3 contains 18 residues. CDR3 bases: TGCAGTGCCCCCGGGGGCCTAGCGGGAAAATTCGTCCCCTACGAGCAGTACTTC. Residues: CSAPGGLAGKFVPYEQYF.

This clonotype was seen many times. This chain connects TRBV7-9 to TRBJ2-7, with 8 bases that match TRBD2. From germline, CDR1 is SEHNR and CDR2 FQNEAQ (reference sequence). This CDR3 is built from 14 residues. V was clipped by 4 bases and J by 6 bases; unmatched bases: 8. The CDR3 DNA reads TGTGCCAGCAGCTCCCCCGGGAGGGGAAGCGAGCAGTACTTC. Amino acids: CASSSPGRGSEQYF. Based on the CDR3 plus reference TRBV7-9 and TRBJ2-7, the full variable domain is DTGVSQNPRHKITKRGQNVTFRCDPISEHNRLYWYRQTLGQGPEFLTYFQNEAQLEKSRLLSDRFSAERPKGSFSTLEIQRTEQGDSAMYLCASSSPGRGSEQYFGPGTRLTVT.

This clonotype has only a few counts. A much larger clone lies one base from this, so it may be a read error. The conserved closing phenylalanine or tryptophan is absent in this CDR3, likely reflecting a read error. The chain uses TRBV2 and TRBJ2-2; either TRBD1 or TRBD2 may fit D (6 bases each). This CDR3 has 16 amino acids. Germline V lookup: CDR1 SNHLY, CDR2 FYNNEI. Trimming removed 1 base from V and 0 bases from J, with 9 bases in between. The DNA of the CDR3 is TGTGCCAGCAGTGAAGAGGGGGGCCCGAACACCGGGGAGCTGTTTTTG. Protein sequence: CASSEEGGPNTGELFL.